Presented here are 25 T cell receptor beta chains from one specimen sequenced in a study of T cells in Graves' hyperthyroidism and ophthalmopathy. Researchers took RNA transcripts and amplified the TCR beta CDR3 regions from them. First-round RT-PCR with HTBI primers amplified the TCR CDR3 region. TCRdb reprocessed the multiplex PCR reads with MiXCR, giving one entry per CDR3 protein. The data hold approximately 600,000 distinct CDR3 sequences, with around 21% observed a single time. The specimen sequenced was blood. These receptors all come from a man aged 30 to 39 with Graves' ophthalmopathy.

This chain joins TRBV6-1 and TRBJ2-2; 14 positions match TRBD2. The germline V gene encodes CDR1 MNHNS and CDR2 SASEGT. This CDR3 is built from 20 residues. V gave up 5 bases and J gave up 7 bases; unmatched junction bases: 18. The chain's CDR3 is CASSRNRGRGLAGGHGELFF. DNA for the CDR3: TGTGCCAGCAGTAGAAACAGGGGGCGCGGACTAGCGGGAGGACACGGGGAGCTGTTTTTT.

The V call is TRBV5-1, the J call TRBJ2-1; TRBD2 matches at 14 bases. The ends lost 4 bases at V and 10 bases at J; junction bases unmatched: 4. Germline lookup yields CDR1 SGHRS and CDR2 YFSETQ. The CDR3 has 14 amino acids. The DNA for the CDR3 is TGCGCCAGCAGCGCCCGGACTAGCGGGGGGGAGCAGTTCTTC. This translates into CASSARTSGGEQFF.

This clonotype was seen more than once but under ten times. The chain carries TRBV3-1 and TRBJ2-7; unclear D gene. The CDR3 has 16 residues. Trimming took 0 bases from V and 4 from J, leaving 16 bases between them. Per germline, CDR1 LGHDT and CDR2 YNNKEL (reference sequence). The CDR3 spells CASSQDRPSRRYEQYF. The CDR3 DNA is TGTGCCAGCAGCCAAGATCGCCCCAGCCGACGATACGAGCAGTACTTC.

The chain recombines TRBV28 with TRBJ2-7, with 8 bases that match TRBD2. Per germline, CDR1 MDHEN and CDR2 SYDVKM. The CDR3 consists of 15 residues. V lost 5 bases to trimming and J lost 2 bases; unmatched junction nucleotides: 8. The CDR3 bases are TGTGCCAGCAGTCAAAGACTAGCGACCCCCTACGAGCAGTACTTC. Protein: CASSQRLATPYEQYF.

This clonotype was detected a few times. This chain connects TRBV19 to TRBJ2-1; D is possibly TRBD2 (6 bases). Deletions cut 4 bases from V and 8 bases from J, with 18 bases between. Germline-derived CDR1 and CDR2 are LNHDA and SQIVND (reference sequence). This CDR3 contains 15 residues. The CDR3 DNA is TGTGCCAGTAGTAAGGGACTCCCGGTAGTAGATGAGCAGTTCTTC. Translated, it gives CASSKGLPVVDEQFF.

This clonotype has a handful of counts. The chain combines TRBV27 with TRBJ2-5; 9 bases align to TRBD1. CDR3 length: 16 residues. The V segment lost 6 bases and the J segment 5 bases; nucleotides outside the gene matches: 13. In germline, CDR1 is MNHEY, CDR2 SMNVEV (reference sequence). Written as DNA, the CDR3 is TGTGCCAGCAGACCTAGAGGGACAGGGTGGGACGAGACCCAGTACTTC. This sequence encodes CASRPRGTGWDETQYF.

The chain recombines TRBV28 with TRBJ1-1; D gene uncertain. Trimming removed 10 bases at V and 1 base at J, with 16 bases between. The CDR3 covers 14 residues. Germline V gives CDR1 MDHEN, CDR2 SYDVKM. CDR3 sequence reads: CATKGPLGNTEAFF. The CDR3 region has the DNA TGTGCCACCAAGGGCCCCTTAGGGAACACTGAAGCTTTCTTT.

This clonotype was seen a handful of times. The chain carries TRBV14 and TRBJ2-5, with D perhaps matching TRBD1 (6 bases). The CDR3 covers 15 residues. The germline V and J ends were trimmed by 4 bases and 0 bases, with 12 bases remaining between them. Germline V gene data show CDR1 as SGHDN and CDR2 as FVKESK. The CDR3 nucleotides are TGTGCCAGCAGCCCCCCCCAGGGGAACCAAGAGACCCAGTACTTC. Protein product: CASSPPQGNQETQYF.

The CDR3 DNA is TGTGCCAGCAGCCTCCGGGACAGGGCCTTACGGGAGCAGTACTTC. This codes for CASSLRDRALREQYF. V usage is TRBV7-2 and J usage is TRBJ2-7; TRBD1 agrees at 9 bases. Unmatched junction bases numbered 12, after V lost 5 bases and J lost 7 bases. Per the germline V gene, CDR1 is SGHTA and CDR2 is FQGNSA. The CDR3 consists of 15 residues.

The chain links TRBV12-3 or TRBV12-4 to TRBJ2-7; 12 bases are a match to TRBD2. V shed 8 bases and J 2 bases; nucleotides not matched to a gene: 4. CDR3 length: 14 amino acids. CDR3 amino acids: CASYPSGRAYEQYF. For the CDR3, the DNA is TGTGCCAGCTACCCTAGCGGGAGGGCCTACGAGCAGTACTTC.

Worth noting for this clonotype: This may come from a read error, since a much larger clone is one base off. This chain uses TRBV27 with TRBJ1-5; D might be TRBD1 (6 bases). There are 16 residues in the CDR3. Looked up from germline, CDR1 is MNHEY and CDR2 is SMNVEV (reference sequence). Between the trimmed V and J ends, which lost 8 bases and 2 bases, there was a span of 19 bases. The CDR3, as DNA: TGTGCCAGCTCATGGGCAGGGGTGAAAGGCAATCAGCCCCAGCATTTT. It is translated as CASSWAGVKGNQPQHF.

This clonotype was counted many times. The chain uses TRBV6-1 and TRBJ1-2; D is unresolved. Germline CDR1 MNHNS, CDR2 SASEGT. The CDR3 is 14 residues long. Trimming took off 3 bases at V and 4 bases at J, with 12 bases between the two ends. The CDR3 nucleotides read TGTGCCAGCAGTGACCCCGGCGGGAGCTATGGCTACACCTTC. Encoded protein: CASSDPGGSYGYTF.

The table lists this clonotype with a few counts. The chain carries TRBV20-1 and TRBJ2-7, with 13 bases lining up with TRBD2. In germline, CDR1 is DFQATT, CDR2 SNEGSKA (reference sequence). This CDR3 has 18 residues. V lost 0 bases to trimming and J lost 4 bases; unmatched junction nucleotides: 12. The CDR3 reads CSARDRGTSGIKGYEQYF. The CDR3 DNA sequence: TGCAGTGCTAGAGATCGGGGGACTAGCGGGATAAAAGGGTACGAGCAGTACTTC.

This chain uses TRBV7-9 with TRBJ2-7; a possible D gene is TRBD2 (5 bases). The CDR3 has 14 amino acids. CDR1 is SEHNR and CDR2 is FQNEAQ in the germline V gene (reference sequence). The ends were cut back, 0 bases at V and 3 bases at J, with 9 bases in the middle. This CDR3 is CASSLAGVIYEQYF. For the CDR3, the DNA is TGTGCCAGCAGCTTAGCGGGAGTAATCTACGAGCAGTACTTC.

This clonotype appeared once. The chain combines TRBV28 with TRBJ1-1; D uncertain. V was trimmed by 4 bases and J by 6 bases, leaving 15 bases between them. CDR3 size: 14 residues. Germline assignment: CDR1 MDHEN and CDR2 SYDVKM. The CDR3 DNA is TGTGCCAGCAGTTCCGTTACATCAACTGCTGAAGCTTTCTTT. Protein sequence: CASSSVTSTAEAFF.

This clonotype occurred a few times. The chain joins TRBV29-1 to TRBJ2-3, with a weak D call TRBD1 (5 bases). Per the germline V gene, CDR1 is SQVTM and CDR2 is ANQGSEA. The CDR3 spans 17 residues. V lost 6 bases and J 1 base, leaving 23 bases between the germline ends. CDR3 sequence reads: CSVIILFGRVGTDTQYF. The CDR3 DNA reads TGCAGCGTAATCATCCTATTCGGCAGGGTAGGCACAGATACGCAGTATTTT.

This chain connects TRBV29-1 to TRBJ2-1; TRBD2 matches 10 bases. The CDR3 is made up of 14 amino acids. The germline gives CDR1 SQVTM, CDR2 ANQGSEA. Losses at the gene ends were 4 bases for V and 3 bases for J; bases not matched to a gene: 3. The CDR3 DNA sequence: TGCAGCGTTGGGTCTAGCGGGAGCTACAATGAGCAGTTCTTC. It specifies CSVGSSGSYNEQFF.

The rearrangement uses TRBV28 and TRBJ2-4, with D possibly being TRBD2 (5 bases). Trimming cost V 3 bases and J 8 bases, with 11 bases left between them. Per the germline V gene, CDR1 is MDHEN and CDR2 is SYDVKM. The length of the CDR3 is 13 residues. The CDR3 reads CASSFQEADIQYF. CDR3 nucleotide sequence: TGTGCCAGCAGTTTTCAGGAGGCTGACATTCAGTACTTC.

The chain links TRBV4-1 to TRBJ2-1; TRBD2 matches at 13 bases. Looked up from germline, CDR1 is MGHRA and CDR2 is YSYEKL. This CDR3 has 17 residues. Trimming cost V 4 bases and J 9 bases; bases outside gene matches: 12. The CDR3 region is CASSPSIMGLAGFEQFF. The CDR3 nucleotides are TGCGCCAGCAGCCCATCAATAATGGGACTAGCGGGATTTGAGCAGTTCTTC.

The chain combines TRBV7-2 with TRBJ1-4; 7 bases line up with TRBD1. This CDR3 contains 14 residues. V lost 2 bases and J lost 10; bases outside the gene matches: 7. From germline, CDR1 is SGHTA and CDR2 FQGNSA. The CDR3 coding sequence is TGTGCCAGCAGCTTACGACAGGGAGGTGGAAAACTGTTTTTT. Translation: CASSLRQGGGKLFF.

This clonotype was seen many times. The chain couples TRBV3-1 to TRBJ1-1; D unclear. CDR3 length: 14 amino acids. The ends were cut back, 1 base at V and 6 bases at J, with 12 bases in the middle. From germline, CDR1 is LGHDT and CDR2 YNNKEL (reference sequence). CDR3 nucleotide sequence: TGTGCCAGCAGCCAAGCCCCAGAAAGGGCTGAAGCTTTCTTT. Translated: CASSQAPERAEAFF.

This clonotype came up many times. The chain combines TRBV28 with TRBJ2-7; D remains unclear. In germline, CDR1 is MDHEN, CDR2 SYDVKM. This CDR3 contains 15 residues. V was cut by 6 bases and J by 0 bases, with 15 bases left in between. The CDR3 coding sequence is TGTGCCAGCAGCCCAGAGACCCTCACCTCCTACGAGCAGTACTTC. Translation gives CASSPETLTSYEQYF.

The rearrangement joins TRBV7-6 to TRBJ2-2; TRBD1 aligns across 11 bases. V was clipped by 5 bases and J by 5 bases; unmatched bases: 4. Germline assignment: CDR1 SGHVS and CDR2 FNYEAQ. CDR3 size: 15 residues. Written as DNA, the CDR3 is TGTGCCAGCAGCCACCGGGACAGGGGGACCGGGGAGCTGTTTTTT. This translates into CASSHRDRGTGELFF.

This clonotype was counted only a few times. The chain has TRBV4-1 and TRBJ1-2, with unresolved D. Germline V gene lookup returns CDR1 MGHRA and CDR2 YSYEKL. This CDR3 is built from 15 residues. The V and J ends lost 3 bases and 3 bases respectively, with 14 bases between them. DNA of the CDR3: TGCGCCAGCAGCCACCGGCAGCGTCCCGACTATGGCTACACCTTC. Amino acids: CASSHRQRPDYGYTF.

This rearrangement joins TRBV5-1 to TRBJ2-7; D call uncertain. CDR1 and CDR2 from the germline V gene are SGHRS and YFSETQ. Between the trimmed V and J ends, which lost 3 bases and 7 bases, there was a span of 14 bases. The CDR3 covers 13 residues. Written as DNA, the CDR3 is TGCGCCAGCAGCTCGACGCCGGCTTGGGAGCAGTACTTC. Translated: CASSSTPAWEQYF.